The sequence of this T cell receptor (beta chain) was determined in a study of shared clonotypes between healthy human individuals. Repertoires were generated with immunoSEQ multiplex PCR, while TCRdb's copy carries only in-frame clones and drops some. Counted here are about 1.1 million clones, 78% occurring once; the ten biggest clones make up roughly 0.55%. The origin of this receptor is a man aged 18 to 29 in good health. Some clones in this sample may be carry-over from other donors' samples. Source material: memory CD4+ T cells from PBMCs. Noted subset: CD45RA-negative fraction.

The chain's CDR3 is CASSLTLGGEEEKLFF. The CDR3 DNA follows: TGTGCCAGCAGTTTAACGTTAGGGGGGGAGGAGGAAAAACTGTTTTTT. This chain connects TRBV27 to TRBJ1-4; possible D gene TRBD1, 6 bases. This CDR3 has 16 amino acids. Germline CDR1 reads MNHEY; CDR2 reads SMNVEV (reference sequence). V lost 2 bases and J lost 8, with 18 bases in between.